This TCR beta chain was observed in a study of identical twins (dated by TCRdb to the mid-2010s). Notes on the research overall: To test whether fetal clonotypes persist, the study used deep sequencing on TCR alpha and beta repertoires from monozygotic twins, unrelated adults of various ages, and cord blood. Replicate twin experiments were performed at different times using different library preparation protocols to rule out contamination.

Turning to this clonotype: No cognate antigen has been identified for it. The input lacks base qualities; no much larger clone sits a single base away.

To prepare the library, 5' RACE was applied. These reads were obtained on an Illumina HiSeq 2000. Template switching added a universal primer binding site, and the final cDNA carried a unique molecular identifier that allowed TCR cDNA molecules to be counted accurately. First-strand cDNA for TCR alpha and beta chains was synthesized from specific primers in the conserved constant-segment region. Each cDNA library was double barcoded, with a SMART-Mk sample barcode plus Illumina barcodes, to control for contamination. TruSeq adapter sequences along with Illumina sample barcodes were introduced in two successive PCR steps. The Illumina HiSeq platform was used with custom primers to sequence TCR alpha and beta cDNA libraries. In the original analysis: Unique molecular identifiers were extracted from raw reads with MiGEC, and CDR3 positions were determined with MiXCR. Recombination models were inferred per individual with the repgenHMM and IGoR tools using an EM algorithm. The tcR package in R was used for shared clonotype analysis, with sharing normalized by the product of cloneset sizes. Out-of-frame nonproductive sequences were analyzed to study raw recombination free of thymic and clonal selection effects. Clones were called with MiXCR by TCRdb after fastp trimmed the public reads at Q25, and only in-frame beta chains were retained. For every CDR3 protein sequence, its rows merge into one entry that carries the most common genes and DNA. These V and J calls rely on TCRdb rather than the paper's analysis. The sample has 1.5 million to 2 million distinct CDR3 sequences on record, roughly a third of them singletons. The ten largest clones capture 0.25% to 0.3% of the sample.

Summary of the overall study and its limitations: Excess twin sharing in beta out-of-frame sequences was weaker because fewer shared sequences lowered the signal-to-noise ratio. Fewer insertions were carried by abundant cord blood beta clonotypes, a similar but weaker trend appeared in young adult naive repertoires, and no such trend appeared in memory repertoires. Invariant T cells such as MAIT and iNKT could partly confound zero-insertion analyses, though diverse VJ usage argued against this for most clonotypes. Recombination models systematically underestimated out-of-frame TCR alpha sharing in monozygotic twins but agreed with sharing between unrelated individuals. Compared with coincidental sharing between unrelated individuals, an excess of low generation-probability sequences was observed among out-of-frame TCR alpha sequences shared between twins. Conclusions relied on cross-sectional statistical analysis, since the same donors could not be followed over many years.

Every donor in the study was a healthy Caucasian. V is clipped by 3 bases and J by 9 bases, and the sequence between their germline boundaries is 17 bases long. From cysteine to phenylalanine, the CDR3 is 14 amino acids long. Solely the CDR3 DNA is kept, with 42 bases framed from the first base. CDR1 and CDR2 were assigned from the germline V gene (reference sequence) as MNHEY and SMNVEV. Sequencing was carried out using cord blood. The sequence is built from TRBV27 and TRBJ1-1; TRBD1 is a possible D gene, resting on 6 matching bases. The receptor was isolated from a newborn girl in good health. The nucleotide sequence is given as TGTGCCAGCAGTTTCGGGGGCCTCTTGGATAAAGCTTTCTTT. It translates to CASSFGGLLDKAFF.